A single sample gave rise to the 14 T cell receptor beta chains below, sequenced in a study of cytomegalovirus exposure and HLA in healthy donors. Use of 60 Vbeta and 13 Jbeta primers characterized the PCR. Using immunoSEQ multiplex PCR, the repertoire was profiled, and TCRdb retains in-frame clones only, with some absent. This table has under 200,000 clones, roughly 80% appearing once. Sequencing used PBMCs. These receptors were collected from a woman aged 45 to 65 in good health and CMV-seronegative.

Only a few counts were recorded for this clone. The chain combines TRBV5-4 with TRBJ1-1, with D uncertain. The V and J ends lost 5 bases and 3 bases respectively, with 11 bases between them. Germline-derived CDR1 and CDR2 are SGHNT and YYREEE (reference sequence). The CDR3 covers 13 residues. The CDR3 DNA sequence: TGTGCCAGCAGAAGGGAGATAGACACTGAAGCTTTCTTT. Translated, it gives CASRREIDTEAFF.

The V gene is TRBV7-6, the J gene TRBJ2-1, with 9 positions matching TRBD2. The CDR3 runs 15 residues. CDR1 is SGHVS and CDR2 is FNYEAQ in the germline V gene. V gave up 4 bases and J gave up 6 bases; unmatched junction bases: 7. The CDR3 spells CASSWGLAGANEQFF. CDR3 sequence (DNA): TGTGCCAGCAGCTGGGGACTAGCTGGGGCCAATGAGCAGTTCTTC.

The genes are TRBV19 and TRBJ1-5; tentatively, D is TRBD1 (5 bases). CDR1 and CDR2 from the germline V gene are LNHDA and SQIVND (reference sequence). The CDR3 length is 15 residues. Trimming stripped 9 bases from V and 3 bases from J, with 18 bases between. The CDR3 region has the DNA TGTGCCAGCAGAGTTCTATTAGGGGACAATCAGCCCCAGCATTTT. Translated: CASRVLLGDNQPQHF.

J is TRBJ2-5 and V is TRBV6-1; D gene ambiguous. V lost 1 base and J 1 base, leaving 7 bases between the germline ends. Germline CDR1 MNHNS, CDR2 SASEGT. The CDR3 extends over 14 amino acids. Written as DNA, the CDR3 is TGTGCCAGCAGTGAAGGTCCGGGCCAAGAGACCCAGTACTTC. Translating gives CASSEGPGQETQYF.

This chain joins TRBV6-5 and TRBJ1-1, with unresolved D. Trimming shortened V by 5 bases and J by 1 base, and 8 bases separated the two germline ends. The CDR3 is 13 amino acids. The V gene's germline CDR1 is MNHEY and CDR2 SVGAGI. The CDR3 loop is CASSEQTNTEAFF. The CDR3 DNA reads TGTGCCAGCAGTGAGCAAACGAACACTGAAGCTTTCTTT.

This clone has just one count. V is TRBV7-3 and J is TRBJ2-2; D might be TRBD2 (7 bases). The CDR3 is 16 residues long. Germline V gene data show CDR1 as SGHTA and CDR2 as FQGTGA. V lost 5 bases and J 4 bases, leaving 17 bases between the germline ends. CDR3 amino acids: CASSPREGVGTGELFF. CDR3 in DNA: TGTGCCAGCAGCCCTAGGGAGGGGGTCGGCACCGGGGAGCTGTTTTTT.

The chain employs TRBV4-1 and TRBJ2-1, with TRBD1 matching over 12 bases. V was clipped by 4 bases and J by 2 bases; unmatched bases: 9. This CDR3 comprises 18 residues. Germline lookup yields CDR1 MGHRA and CDR2 YSYEKL. DNA for the CDR3: TGCGCCAGCAGCCCCTCCGGGACAGGGGGCTCGGCCTACAATGAGCAGTTCTTC. Protein sequence: CASSPSGTGGSAYNEQFF.

This chain connects TRBV19 to TRBJ1-1; TRBD1 might be the D (6 bases). CDR1 and CDR2 from the germline V gene are LNHDA and SQIVND (reference sequence). V was clipped by 7 bases and J by 1 base, with 19 bases between them. The CDR3 totals 16 residues. Here the CDR3 DNA reads TGTGCCAGTACCCTGGAGGGGGGGGCTCAGAACACTGAAGCTTTCTTT. Translating it yields CASTLEGGAQNTEAFF.

Only a few counts were recorded for this clone. The chain combines TRBV7-2 with TRBJ1-5, with 7 bases fitting TRBD1. Trimming removed 7 bases from V and 1 base from J; junction bases left unmatched: 16. This CDR3 is built from 18 residues. The V gene's germline CDR1 is SGHTA and CDR2 FQGNSA. CDR3 nucleotides: TGTGCCAGCACCTCGAGGGGGCTTGTCCTGAGGAGCAATCAGCCCCAGCATTTT. It specifies CASTSRGLVLRSNQPQHF. The variable domain in full, with the rest retrieved from reference TRBV7-2 and TRBJ1-5, is GAGVSQSPSNKVTEKGKDVELRCDPISGHTALYWYRQSLGQGLEFLIYFQGNSAPDKSGLPSDRFSAERTGGSVSTLTIQRTQQEDSAVYLCASTSRGLVLRSNQPQHFGDGTRLSIL.

This clone was seen once. This sequence joins TRBV7-2 and TRBJ2-1; D is perhaps TRBD2 (6 bases). There are 17 residues in the CDR3. V dropped 3 bases and J dropped 2 bases, with 17 bases sitting between them. CDR1 and CDR2 from the germline V gene are SGHTA and FQGNSA. CDR3 DNA: TGTGCCAGCAGCTTCGTCCGGCGTAGCGGCCCCTACAATGAGCAGTTCTTC. It is translated as CASSFVRRSGPYNEQFF.

The chain employs TRBV7-2 and TRBJ1-1; possibly TRBD1 for D (5 bases). The CDR3 consists of 14 residues. The germline CDR1 and CDR2 sequences are SGHTA and FQGNSA. V lost 2 bases and J lost 4, with 11 bases in between. In DNA, the CDR3 is TGTGCCAGCAGCTTAATCAGGGTTGGCACTGAAGCTTTCTTT. Protein: CASSLIRVGTEAFF.

This sequence joins TRBV7-2 and TRBJ2-2, with 7 bases matching TRBD2. J lost 0 bases, V lost 6 bases, and 10 bases had no gene match. CDR1 and CDR2 from the germline V gene are SGHTA and FQGNSA. The CDR3 contains 17 residues. CDR3 amino acids: CASRALGGPANTGELFF. The CDR3 DNA follows: TGTGCCAGCAGAGCCCTGGGAGGGCCCGCGAACACCGGGGAGCTGTTTTTT.

A few counts support this clone. The V and J genes are TRBV2 and TRBJ2-5; unclear D gene. Trimming removed 5 bases from V and 0 bases from J, with 7 bases in between. This CDR3 has 13 amino acids. The germline V gene has CDR1 SNHLY and CDR2 FYNNEI. The CDR3 here is CASSLDYQETQYF. CDR3 bases: TGTGCCAGCAGTCTAGACTACCAAGAGACCCAGTACTTC.

The rearrangement links TRBV18 to TRBJ2-7; perhaps TRBD1 as D (5 bases). This CDR3 comprises 14 residues. Germline values: CDR1 KGHSH, CDR2 LQKENI. V shed 3 bases and J shed 2 bases, with 11 bases lying between them. The CDR3 region is CASSPTDLTYEQYF. The CDR3 DNA follows: TGTGCCAGCTCACCGACAGATCTGACCTACGAGCAGTACTTC.